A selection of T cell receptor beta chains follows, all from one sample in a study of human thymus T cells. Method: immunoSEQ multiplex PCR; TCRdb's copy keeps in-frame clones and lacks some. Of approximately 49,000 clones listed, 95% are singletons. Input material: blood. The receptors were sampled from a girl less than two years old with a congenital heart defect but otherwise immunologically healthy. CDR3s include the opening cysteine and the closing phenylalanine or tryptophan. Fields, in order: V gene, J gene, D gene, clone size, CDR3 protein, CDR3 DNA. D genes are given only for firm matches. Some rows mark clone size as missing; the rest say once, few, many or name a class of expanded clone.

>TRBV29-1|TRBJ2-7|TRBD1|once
CSVADWGTGAYEQYF
TGCAGCGTTGCGGACTGGGGGACAGGAGCCTACGAGCAGTACTTC
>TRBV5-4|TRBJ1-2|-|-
CASSRDWGNYGYTF
TGTGCCAGCAGCCGGGATTGGGGGAACTATGGCTACACCTTC
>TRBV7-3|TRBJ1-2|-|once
CASSLGDGGYTF
TGTGCCAGCAGCTTGGGTGACGGTGGCTACACCTTC
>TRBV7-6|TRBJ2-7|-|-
CASSLALGSSYGQYF
TGTGCCAGCAGCTTAGCATTGGGTAGCTCCTACGGGCAGTACTTC
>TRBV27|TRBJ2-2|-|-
CASSFVRAPRAGELFF
TGTGCCAGCAGTTTCGTTAGGGCACCTAGGGCTGGGGAGCTGTTTTTT
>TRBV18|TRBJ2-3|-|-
CASSRTALTDTQYF
TGTGCCAGCTCACGGACAGCCTTAACAGATACGCAGTATTTT
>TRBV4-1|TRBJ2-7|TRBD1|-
CASSQEAGTGRYEQYF
TGCGCCAGCAGCCAAGAGGCCGGGACAGGTCGATACGAGCAGTACTTC
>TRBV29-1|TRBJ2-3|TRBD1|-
CSARDRTDTQYF
TGCAGCGCCAGGGACAGAACAGATACGCAGTATTTT
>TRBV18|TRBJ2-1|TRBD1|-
CASSLGQGVGYYNEQFF
TGTGCCAGCTCACTCGGACAGGGGGTTGGGTACTACAATGAGCAGTTCTTC
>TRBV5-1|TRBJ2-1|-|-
CASSPRAGLYNEQFF
TGCGCCAGCAGCCCCAGAGCGGGCCTCTACAATGAGCAGTTCTTC
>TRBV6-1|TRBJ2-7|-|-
CASSEHGGGPHEQYF
TGTGCCAGCAGTGAACATGGGGGGGGGCCCCACGAGCAGTACTTC
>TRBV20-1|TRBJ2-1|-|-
CSARDNEQFF
TGCAGTGCCAGGGACAATGAGCAGTTCTTC
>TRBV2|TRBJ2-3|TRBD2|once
CASRKRESTDTQYF
TGTGCCAGCCGTAAGCGGGAAAGCACAGATACGCAGTATTTT
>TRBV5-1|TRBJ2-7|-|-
CASSLAGQSSYEQYF
TGCGCCAGCAGCTTAGCAGGTCAGAGCTCCTACGAGCAGTACTTC
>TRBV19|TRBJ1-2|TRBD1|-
CASSATGTLYGYTF
TGTGCCAGTAGTGCGACAGGGACACTCTATGGCTACACCTTC
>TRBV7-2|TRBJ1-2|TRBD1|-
CASSTGQGEGGYTF
TGTGCCAGCAGCACAGGACAGGGGGAGGGTGGCTACACCTTC
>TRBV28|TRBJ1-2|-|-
CASSLSGASHYGYTF
TGTGCCAGCAGTTTGTCAGGGGCTTCCCACTATGGCTACACCTTC
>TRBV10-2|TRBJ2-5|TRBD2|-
CASSATSLETQYF
TGCGCCAGCAGTGCGACTAGCTTGGAGACCCAGTACTTC
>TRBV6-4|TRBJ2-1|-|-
CASTRVAEQFF
TGTGCCAGCACCAGGGTAGCGGAGCAGTTCTTC
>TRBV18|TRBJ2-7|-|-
CASSPGSPRANEQYF
TGTGCCAGCTCCCCCGGGTCTCCAAGGGCTAACGAGCAGTACTTC
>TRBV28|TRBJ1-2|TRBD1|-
CASSIGQGYGYTF
TGTGCCAGCAGTATAGGACAGGGCTATGGCTACACCTTC
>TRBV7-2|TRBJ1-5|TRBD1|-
CASTWDRNQPQHF
TGTGCCAGCACCTGGGACAGGAATCAGCCCCAGCATTTT
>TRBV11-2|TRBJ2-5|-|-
CASSLLVGETQYF
TGTGCCAGCAGCTTACTAGTCGGAGAGACCCAGTACTTC
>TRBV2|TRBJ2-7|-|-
CASSSAPGGEQYF
TGTGCCAGCAGTTCGGCCCCTGGGGGGGAGCAGTACTTC
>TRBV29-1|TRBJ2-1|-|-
CSVEGSNEQFF
TGCAGCGTTGAAGGGTCAAATGAGCAGTTCTTC
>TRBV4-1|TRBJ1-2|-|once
CASSQGRDPYYGYTF
TGCGCCAGCAGCCAAGGTAGGGATCCCTACTATGGCTACACCTTC
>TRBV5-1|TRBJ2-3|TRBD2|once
CASSLRSGRASDTQYF
TGCGCCAGCAGCTTGCGTAGCGGGAGGGCGTCAGATACGCAGTATTTT
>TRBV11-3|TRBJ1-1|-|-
CASSLQGSSVAFF
TGTGCCAGCAGCTTACAAGGGTCTTCGGTAGCTTTCTTT
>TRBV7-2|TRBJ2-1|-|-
CASSLRYNEQFF
TGTGCCAGCAGCTTGCGGTACAATGAGCAGTTCTTC
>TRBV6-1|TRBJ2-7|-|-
CASSEMDIGIYEQYF
TGTGCCAGCAGTGAGATGGACATCGGGATTTACGAGCAGTACTTC
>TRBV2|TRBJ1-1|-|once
CASSGERHYTEAFF
TGTGCCAGCAGTGGGGAGCGGCATTACACTGAAGCTTTCTTT
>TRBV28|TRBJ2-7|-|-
CASSPLAAREYYF
TGTGCCAGCAGTCCCCTAGCCGCCAGGGAGTATTACTTC
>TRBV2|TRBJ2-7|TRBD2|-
CASSREVKAYEQYF
TGTGCCAGCAGCCGGGAGGTCAAGGCCTACGAGCAGTACTTC